The rows below give T cell receptor beta chains drawn from one sample of a study of blood T cells in healthy people across ages. One entry per CDR3 protein results from TCRdb running MiXCR on the 5' RACE reads. The sample holds nearly 1 million distinct CDR3 sequences, roughly 47% seen once. The sequenced material came from blood. The receptors here all came from a woman aged 60 to 75 in good health. The CDR3 runs from the conserved cysteine through the conserved F or W. The order of the fields is D gene, V gene, clone size, J gene, CDR3 DNA, CDR3 protein. A D gene is named only where the DNA matches it firmly. Rows may omit the clone size; those that give it use once, few, many or a size class.

NA	TRBV10-3	NA	TRBJ2-3	TGTGCCATCAGTGAGCTCCTGGGTGAAACAGGGAACACAGATACGCAGTATTTT	CAISELLGETGNTDTQYF
NA	TRBV5-1	NA	TRBJ1-4	TGCGCCAGCAGGGGAAGTTCGGGATCCTTTAATGAAAAACTGTTTTTT	CASRGSSGSFNEKLFF
NA	TRBV18	NA	TRBJ2-3	TGTGCCAGCTCACCTGACATTAGCACAGATACGCAGTATTTT	CASSPDISTDTQYF
TRBD2	TRBV7-9	NA	TRBJ2-5	TGTGCCAGCAGCTCGATAGCGGGAGTAGAGACCCAGTACTTC	CASSSIAGVETQYF
TRBD2	TRBV20-1	NA	TRBJ2-1	TGCAGTGCCCAGACTAGCGGGAGGGCCGGGGTCTACAATGAGCAGTTCTTC	CSAQTSGRAGVYNEQFF
TRBD2	TRBV25-1	few	TRBJ2-3	TGTGCCAGCAGGGTTAGCGGGAGGGTGGATACGCAGTATTTT	CASRVSGRVDTQYF
TRBD2	TRBV28	NA	TRBJ2-7	TGTGCCAGCAGTGTACTAGCGGGAGGGGGGCAGTACTTC	CASSVLAGGGQYF
NA	TRBV7-2	NA	TRBJ2-3	TGTGCCAGCTCCTCGACGCGGGCGTACACAGATACGCAGTATTTT	CASSSTRAYTDTQYF
NA	TRBV4-2	NA	TRBJ2-7	TGTGCCAGCAGCCAAGACAACAGGGAAAGCGAGCAGTACTTC	CASSQDNRESEQYF
TRBD1	TRBV20-1	few	TRBJ1-2	TGCAGTGCTAGAGATCAGGGGGGGGATGGCTACACCTTC	CSARDQGGDGYTF
NA	TRBV7-2	NA	TRBJ2-6	TGTGCCAGCAGCTCTTGGGGGGTCTCTGGGGCCAACGTCCTGACTTTC	CASSSWGVSGANVLTF
NA	TRBV7-9	NA	TRBJ2-3	TGTGCCAGCAGCTTGCCCGGACCGACCACAGATACGCAGTATTTT	CASSLPGPTTDTQYF
NA	TRBV3-1	NA	TRBJ2-1	TGTGCCAGCAGCCAAGGACGTGCTAGCACCCGAGTGAATGAGCAGTTCTTC	CASSQGRASTRVNEQFF
NA	TRBV6-2/TRBV6-3	NA	TRBJ2-7	TGTGCCAGCAGTTACGCTAGCCGGGGCGAGCAGTACTTC	CASSYASRGEQYF
TRBD1	TRBV29-1	once	TRBJ2-1	TGCAGCGTGGGACAGTACAATAAGCAGTTCTTC	CSVGQYNKQFF
NA	TRBV5-1	NA	TRBJ2-1	TGCGCCAGCAGCTTGGGTAGCGACTACAATGAGCAGTTCTTC	CASSLGSDYNEQFF
TRBD1	TRBV2	once	TRBJ1-4	TGTGCCAGCGGACAGGGAACAACTAATGAAAAACTGTTTTTT	CASGQGTTNEKLFF